This record looks at one TCR beta chain sequence and its context. It has no known antigen specificity. No per-base quality is available; no much larger clone lies one base away. These data come from a study of graft-versus-host responses after intestinal transplantation (dated by TCRdb to the early 2020s). Concerning the study at large: Recipients received multivisceral, liver-intestinal, or isolated intestinal transplants. To identify alloreactive clones, pre-transplant mixed lymphocyte reaction products were sequenced and then compared with unstimulated pre-transplant donor and recipient T cells. Donor T cell macrochimerism was defined as a peak of at least 4% donor T cells among recipient peripheral blood mononuclear cells. Rather than going through the commercial service, samples from a few later patients were sequenced in-house on an Illumina MiSeq and processed with MiXCR. Every recipient was given anti-thymocyte globulin induction, followed by 3 to 4 years of maintenance tacrolimus and steroids. The cohort enrolled about two dozen intestinal transplant recipients, one of whom was a retransplant, and a few patients without pretransplant specimens were excluded. After intestinal transplantation, graft-versus-host and host-versus-graft alloreactive T cell clones in the graft, circulation and bone marrow were tracked using bulk TCR-beta CDR3 sequencing. Overall study outcomes, separate from this receptor: Early after transplant, peak levels of circulating GvH clones were found to be associated with declines in HvG clones. Conclusions were limited by the relatively low number and heterogeneity of intestinal transplant patients. Patients with donor T cell macrochimerism had high GvH to HvG T cell clonal ratios in their allografts. GvH clones were detected in recipient bone marrow, and some appeared earlier in ileal mucosa or blood, consistent with an intestinal mucosal origin.

The time point label on this specimen signifies: cells obtained before transplantation from donor or recipient. CD3+CD4+ and CD3+CD8+ populations were FACS-sorted from unstimulated pre-transplant donor and recipient cells taken from spleen or lymph nodes. CDR1 and CDR2, looked up from the germline V gene, are SGHTS and YDEGEE. The CDR3 starts with the cysteine, ends with the phenylalanine, and has 17 residues. The only DNA kept is the CDR3, 51 bases in frame from the first base. V has 4 bases trimmed and J has 2 bases trimmed; junction bases matching no gene number 14. Libraries were made using the immunoSEQ multiplex PCR assay. For most patients, genomic DNA was isolated with the Qiagen DNeasy Blood and Tissue Kit and sent frozen to Adaptive Biotechnologies for TCR sequencing. Adaptive Biotechnologies carried out high-throughput TCR-beta CDR3 sequencing of genomic DNA for most patients. On the authors' methods: Adaptive's ImmunoSEQ software was the source of the TCR sequencing data for 18 patients, while three other patients were processed with MiXCR and VDJtools. To correct CD4 versus CD8 sorting errors, sequences present in both subsets at a frequency ratio below 5:1 were removed. Because the origin of CDR3 nucleotide sequences shared between donor and recipient could not be assigned, those sequences were removed. To be classed as alloreactive, a clone needed at least 2-fold expansion over unstimulated cells and a minimum CFSE-low frequency of 0.002% (template counts) or 0.001% (read counts). Mappable clones were those detected in sequenced pre-transplant spleen, lymph node, or MLR CFSE-low populations of the donor or recipient. Cumulative frequency of alloreactive clones was calculated as a percentage of all sequences weighted by copy number. TCRdb provides this immuneACCESS table in a form limited to in-frame rearrangements. Some clones are lacking; in checked studies, under half of them reflect an unresolved V gene, and why the rest are absent is not known. That table furnishes V, J and clone size, whereas the DNA furnished D and trimming. Counted in this sample were under 95,000 clones; roughly 90% of them appeared once. The ten largest clonotypes hold 2% to 3% of the sample.

The chain is assembled from TRBV5-8 and TRBJ2-7; 8 central bases correspond to TRBD1. The sample here was unstimulated CD8+ T cells sorted from spleen or lymph node cells, taken before intestinal transplant. The receptor was isolated from a human donor who received an intestinal transplant. The DNA sequence is as follows: TGTGCCAGCAGCATCAGACAGGGGACTTCAACTACCTACGAGCAGTACTTC. Its amino acids are CASSIRQGTSTTYEQYF.